This is a list of T cell receptor beta chains from one sample in a study of shared clonotypes between healthy human individuals. Here immunoSEQ multiplex PCR was the method, and the copy in TCRdb shows in-frame clones only, minus some. This table holds approximately 1.5 million clones, 98% found once. Input material: naive CD4+ T cells sorted from blood. These receptors were collected from a man under 40 in good health. CDR3s include the opening cysteine and the closing phenylalanine or tryptophan. Each record gives: J gene, D gene, clone size, V gene, CDR3 protein, CDR3 DNA. A D gene is named only where the DNA matches it firmly. Part of the rows lack a size; the others show once, few, many or a class for expanded clones.

j_call: TRBJ2-3; d_call: .; clone_size: .; v_call: TRBV4-3; cdr3_aa: CASSHGTDRSDTQYF; cdr3_nt: TGCGCCAGCAGCCACGGTACCGATAGGTCTGATACGCAGTATTTT
j_call: TRBJ2-1; d_call: TRBD2; clone_size: .; v_call: TRBV28; cdr3_aa: CASSLNIGLAGGGGEQFF; cdr3_nt: TGTGCCAGCAGTTTAAACATCGGGCTAGCGGGAGGAGGGGGTGAGCAGTTCTTC
j_call: TRBJ1-1; d_call: .; clone_size: .; v_call: TRBV7-3; cdr3_aa: CASSSDSRNTEAFF; cdr3_nt: TGTGCCAGCAGCTCGGACAGCCGGAACACTGAAGCTTTCTTT
j_call: TRBJ1-1; d_call: .; clone_size: .; v_call: TRBV11-2; cdr3_aa: CASSLDRKAEAFF; cdr3_nt: TGTGCCAGCAGCTTAGATCGAAAGGCTGAAGCTTTCTTT
j_call: TRBJ2-3; d_call: .; clone_size: .; v_call: TRBV14; cdr3_aa: CASSQGMILDTQYF; cdr3_nt: TGTGCCAGCAGCCAGGGGATGATCCTGGATACGCAGTATTTT
j_call: TRBJ1-1; d_call: .; clone_size: .; v_call: TRBV28; cdr3_aa: CASSFRGTEAFF; cdr3_nt: TGTGCCAGCAGTTTCAGGGGCACTGAAGCTTTCTTT
j_call: TRBJ2-2; d_call: .; clone_size: .; v_call: TRBV18; cdr3_aa: CASSPLDTGELFF; cdr3_nt: TGTGCCAGCTCACCCTTAGACACCGGGGAGCTGTTTTTT
j_call: TRBJ2-1; d_call: TRBD2; clone_size: .; v_call: TRBV6-4; cdr3_aa: CASSPNELAGFNEQFF; cdr3_nt: TGTGCCAGTTCGCCGAATGAATTAGCGGGGTTCAATGAGCAGTTCTTC
j_call: TRBJ2-7; d_call: .; clone_size: .; v_call: TRBV19; cdr3_aa: CASSIRHSSYEQYF; cdr3_nt: TGTGCCAGTAGTATTCGACATAGCTCCTACGAGCAGTACTTC
j_call: TRBJ2-1; d_call: .; clone_size: once; v_call: TRBV7-9; cdr3_aa: CASSLQETEQFF; cdr3_nt: TGTGCCAGCAGCTTACAGGAGACAGAGCAGTTCTTC
j_call: TRBJ2-1; d_call: TRBD1; clone_size: .; v_call: TRBV27; cdr3_aa: CASAGTGGNEQFF; cdr3_nt: TGTGCCAGCGCCGGGACAGGGGGCAATGAGCAGTTCTTC
j_call: TRBJ2-7; d_call: .; clone_size: .; v_call: TRBV28; cdr3_aa: CASRRPGGVRTYEQYF; cdr3_nt: TGTGCCAGCAGACGACCCGGGGGCGTTAGAACCTACGAGCAGTACTTC
j_call: TRBJ2-1; d_call: TRBD2; clone_size: once; v_call: TRBV18; cdr3_aa: CASSPPGGRPNEQFF; cdr3_nt: TGTGCCAGCTCACCCCCAGGCGGGAGGCCCAATGAGCAGTTCTTC
j_call: TRBJ2-7; d_call: TRBD2; clone_size: .; v_call: TRBV27; cdr3_aa: CASSPLAGVNGEQYF; cdr3_nt: TGTGCCAGCAGTCCTTTAGCGGGAGTCAACGGCGAGCAGTACTTC
j_call: TRBJ2-1; d_call: TRBD2; clone_size: .; v_call: TRBV5-4; cdr3_aa: CASSSELAEAYNEQFF; cdr3_nt: TGTGCCAGCAGCTCCGAACTAGCGGAAGCCTACAATGAGCAGTTCTTC
j_call: TRBJ1-1; d_call: .; clone_size: .; v_call: TRBV6-1; cdr3_aa: CASSGTVRTEAFF; cdr3_nt: TGTGCCAGCAGTGGAACAGTGAGGACTGAAGCTTTCTTT
j_call: TRBJ2-3; d_call: TRBD2; clone_size: .; v_call: TRBV7-9; cdr3_aa: CASSTRLAGHTDTQYF; cdr3_nt: TGTGCCAGCAGCACTCGACTAGCGGGACACACAGATACGCAGTATTTT
j_call: TRBJ2-1; d_call: TRBD1; clone_size: .; v_call: TRBV2; cdr3_aa: CASRDRGRNEQFF; cdr3_nt: TGTGCCAGCAGAGACAGGGGCAGGAATGAGCAGTTCTTC
j_call: TRBJ2-2; d_call: .; clone_size: .; v_call: TRBV5-1; cdr3_aa: CASSPFRGDDTGELFF; cdr3_nt: TGCGCCAGCAGCCCTTTCAGGGGTGACGACACCGGGGAGCTGTTTTTT
j_call: TRBJ2-3; d_call: .; clone_size: .; v_call: TRBV9; cdr3_aa: CASSVGVAADTQYF; cdr3_nt: TGTGCCAGCAGCGTAGGGGTAGCGGCAGATACGCAGTATTTT
j_call: TRBJ2-1; d_call: .; clone_size: .; v_call: TRBV10-2; cdr3_aa: CASRAGASIYEQFF; cdr3_nt: TGCGCCAGCAGAGCCGGGGCAAGCATTTATGAGCAGTTCTTC